This is a list of T cell receptor beta chains from one sample in a study of blood T cells in healthy people across ages. Each CDR3 protein gets one entry after TCRdb re-called the 5' RACE reads with MiXCR. The sample holds roughly 900,000 distinct CDR3 sequences; around 48% are singletons and the top ten take roughly 13%. Sequenced: blood. These TCRs come from a man in his thirties or forties in good health. Both conserved end residues are trimmed from each CDR3. D genes are given only for firm matches.

J gene	V gene	D gene	CDR3 protein
TRBJ2-2	TRBV7-7	-	ASSLAEPGELF
TRBJ2-1	TRBV29-1	-	SVIIRGFPEQF
TRBJ2-1	TRBV19	-	ASSTDDGGYNEQF
TRBJ2-3	TRBV20-1	-	SASRASSDTQY
TRBJ1-1	TRBV4-1	-	ASSQSGIMNTEAF
TRBJ2-7	TRBV19	TRBD2	AGSALAGETYEQY
TRBJ2-3	TRBV5-1	-	ASGRQTTDTQY
TRBJ1-4	TRBV9	-	ASSPVGDEKLF
TRBJ2-5	TRBV6-6	-	ASSTRRGNQETQY
TRBJ2-3	TRBV9	TRBD2	ASSVAGTSKNTQY
TRBJ2-1	TRBV24-1	-	ATSDNRRTVNEQF
-	TRBV20-1	TRBD2	SAHSGGATYEQY
TRBJ1-5	TRBV7-9	-	ASSLASGAGNQPQH
TRBJ1-2	TRBV12-3/TRBV12-4	-	ASSPGAVDYGYT
TRBJ2-3	TRBV6-5	-	ASSYSMGYDTQY
-	TRBV20-1	TRBD2	SAVDRAGDFYEQY
TRBJ2-5	TRBV6-2/TRBV6-3	TRBD2	ASSRIPGLAAQETQY
TRBJ2-3	TRBV27	-	ASSSNSGPTNTQY
TRBJ2-7	TRBV27	-	ASSDQGYKSYEQY
TRBJ1-1	TRBV7-9	-	ASSGIGTLNTEAF
TRBJ1-2	TRBV20-1	-	SGRPGERYGGYT
TRBJ1-2	TRBV7-2	-	ASSLDWSRGYT
TRBJ2-1	TRBV20-1	TRBD2	SAKMASGGAYNEQF
TRBJ2-7	TRBV6-2/TRBV6-3	TRBD1	ASSFETGLPLYEQY
TRBJ2-3	TRBV29-1	TRBD1	SDDVRGQGPTDTQY
TRBJ2-1	TRBV5-1	-	ASRAGQPYNEQF
TRBJ2-5	TRBV25-1	TRBD2	ASSARTSGDKETQY
TRBJ1-2	TRBV4-3	TRBD1	ASSQETGVGGYT
TRBJ2-5	TRBV3-1	TRBD2	ASSRKAGEKETQY
TRBJ2-5	TRBV4-1	-	ASSHPPPQETQY
TRBJ1-4	TRBV2	TRBD1	ASSARGPSTNEKLF
TRBJ1-6	TRBV7-2	-	ASSLSQGWNSPLH
TRBJ2-3	TRBV6-2/TRBV6-3	-	ASSYVARRPGTTDTQY
TRBJ2-7	TRBV4-1	TRBD1	ASSQAQGQSAYEQY
TRBJ2-1	TRBV6-4	-	ASSPAQGTYNEQF
TRBJ2-1	TRBV3-1	-	ANSPSQGRGQF
TRBJ2-3	TRBV5-1	-	ASKEASVEDTQY
TRBJ2-7	TRBV6-5	-	ASSLGGSHYEQY
TRBJ2-6	TRBV28	-	ASVPGGISGANVLT
TRBJ2-3	TRBV20-1	-	SARVAGRLSTDTQY
TRBJ2-7	TRBV7-9	TRBD1	ASSARDSPYEQY
TRBJ2-3	TRBV4-2	-	ASSQGFGDSSTDTQY
TRBJ2-1	TRBV2	-	ASSEAQTGENEQF
TRBJ2-7	TRBV7-9	TRBD1	ASSKPGQPYEQY
TRBJ2-3	TRBV12-3/TRBV12-4	-	ASSTTVTDTQY
TRBJ1-2	TRBV5-6	TRBD1	ASRAETGSEANYGYT
TRBJ1-1	TRBV6-4	-	ASWLHGTEAF
TRBJ1-2	TRBV10-3	TRBD1	AISDGTDKFYGYT